This T cell receptor (beta chain) is from a study of cytomegalovirus exposure and HLA in healthy donors. Vbeta (60) and Jbeta (13) primers were used in the PCR. Sequencing was performed with immunoSEQ multiplex PCR; in TCRdb, only in-frame clones are kept and a portion is missing. The data show tens of thousands of clones, approximately 68% seen once. Study results and limitations: As immune exposure information, only CMV serostatus was available.

A word on this clone: Antigen specificity is unknown.

This CDR3 is 15 amino acids long. V dropped 6 bases and J dropped 8; count of bases not matched to a gene: 13. CDR1 is SGHRS, CDR2 YFSETQ, per germline. The V call is TRBV5-1, the J call TRBJ1-2; 10 bases match TRBD1. The sequence was collected from a woman between 50 and 59 years old in good health and CMV-seropositive. Sequencing was carried out using PBMCs. The CDR3 DNA is TGCGCCAGCACCCCCGACGGACAGGGGGGGAGAGGCTACACCTTC. It translates to CASTPDGQGGRGYTF.